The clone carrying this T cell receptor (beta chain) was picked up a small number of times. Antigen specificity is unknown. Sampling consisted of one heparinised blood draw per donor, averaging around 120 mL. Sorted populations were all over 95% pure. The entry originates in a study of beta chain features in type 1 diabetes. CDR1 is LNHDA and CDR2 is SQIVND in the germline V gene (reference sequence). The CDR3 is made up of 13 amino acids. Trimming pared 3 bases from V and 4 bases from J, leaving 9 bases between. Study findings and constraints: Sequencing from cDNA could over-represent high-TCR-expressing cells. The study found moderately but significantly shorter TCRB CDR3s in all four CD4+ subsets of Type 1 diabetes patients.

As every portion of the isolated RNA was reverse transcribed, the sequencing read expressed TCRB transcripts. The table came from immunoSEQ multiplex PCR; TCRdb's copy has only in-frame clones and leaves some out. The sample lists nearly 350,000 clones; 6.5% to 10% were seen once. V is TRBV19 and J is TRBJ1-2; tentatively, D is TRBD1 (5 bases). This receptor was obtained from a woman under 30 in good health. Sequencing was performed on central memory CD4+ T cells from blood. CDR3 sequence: CASSIDRGYGYTF. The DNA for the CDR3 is TGTGCCAGTAGTATCGACAGAGGCTATGGCTACACCTTC.